The present TCR beta chain was sequenced within a study of shared clonotypes between healthy human individuals. Germline-derived CDR1 and CDR2 are SGHAT and FQNNGV. The CDR3 runs 18 residues. V dropped 5 bases and J dropped 5 bases, with 25 bases sitting between them. The table came from immunoSEQ multiplex PCR; TCRdb's copy has only in-frame clones and leaves some out. Among over a million clones listed, roughly 80% were seen once. The TCR comes from a man aged 18-30 years in good health. V gene TRBV11-2 combines with J gene TRBJ2-1; D might be TRBD1 or TRBD2, each matching 6 bases. What was sequenced was memory CD4+ T cells sorted from blood. Subset denoted: CD45RA-negative fraction. CDR3 region: CASSLTTGRGPGDNEQFF. The DNA for the CDR3 is TGTGCCAGCAGCCTTACGACAGGTAGGGGACCGGGGGACAATGAGCAGTTCTTC.